Only a few counts were recorded for the clone carrying this TCR beta chain. Its target is not known. Patients between 18 and 65 years old had hyperthyroidism, newly diagnosed and lasting under 2 months. This specimen belongs to a study of T cells in Graves' hyperthyroidism and ophthalmopathy. As for the study in general: Before treatment of any kind, peripheral blood was taken at initial diagnosis.

Findings of the study overall: Ophthalmopathy cases were set apart from stable hyperthyroidism by a 13 V-J model. Blood samples included most of the expanded thyroid clonotypes exceeding 0.001.

RNA transcripts yielded amplified TCR beta CDR3 regions. HTBI primers were employed in a first-round RT-PCR of the TCR CDR3. TCRdb recomputed calls from the multiplex PCR reads with MiXCR, one row per CDR3 protein. The sample lists approximately 400,000 distinct CDR3 sequences; 14% were seen once. The CDR3 totals 14 residues. The V gene lost 3 bases and the J gene lost 7 bases, with 13 bases spanning the gap. CDR1 and CDR2 from the germline V gene are MNHNS and SASEGT. The receptor was derived from a woman in her fifties or sixties with Graves' hyperthyroidism. The rearrangement uses TRBV6-1 and TRBJ1-5; tentative D call: TRBD1 (6 bases). Sequencing used blood. The DNA for the CDR3 is TGTGCCAGCAGTGACGCGGGGGCCCAACAGCCCCAGCATTTT. Translated, it gives CASSDAGAQQPQHF.